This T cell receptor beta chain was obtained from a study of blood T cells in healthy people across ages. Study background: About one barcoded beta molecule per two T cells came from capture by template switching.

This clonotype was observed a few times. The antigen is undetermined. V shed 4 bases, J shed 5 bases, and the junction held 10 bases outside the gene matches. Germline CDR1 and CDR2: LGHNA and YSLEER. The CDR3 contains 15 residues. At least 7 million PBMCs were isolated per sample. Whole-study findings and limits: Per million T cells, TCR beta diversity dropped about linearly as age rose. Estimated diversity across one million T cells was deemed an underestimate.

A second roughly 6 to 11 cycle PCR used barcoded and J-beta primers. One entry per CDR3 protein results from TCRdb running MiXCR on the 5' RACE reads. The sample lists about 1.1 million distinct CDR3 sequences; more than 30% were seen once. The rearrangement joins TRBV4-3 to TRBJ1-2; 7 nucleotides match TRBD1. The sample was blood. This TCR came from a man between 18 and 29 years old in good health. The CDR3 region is CASSRTTQGQYGYTF. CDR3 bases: TGCGCCAGCAGCCGTACTACGCAGGGACAGTATGGCTACACCTTC.